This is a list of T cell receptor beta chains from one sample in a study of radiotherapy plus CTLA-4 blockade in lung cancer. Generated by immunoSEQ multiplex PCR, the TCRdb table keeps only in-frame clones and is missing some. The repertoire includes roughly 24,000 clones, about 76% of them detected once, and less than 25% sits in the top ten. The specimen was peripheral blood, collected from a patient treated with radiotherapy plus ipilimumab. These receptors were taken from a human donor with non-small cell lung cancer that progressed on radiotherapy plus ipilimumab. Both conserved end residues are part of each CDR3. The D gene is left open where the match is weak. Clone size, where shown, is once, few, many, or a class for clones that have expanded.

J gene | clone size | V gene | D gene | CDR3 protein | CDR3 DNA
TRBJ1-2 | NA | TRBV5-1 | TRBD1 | CASSLVPTGTGGSGYTF | TGCGCCAGCAGCTTGGTCCCAACCGGGACAGGGGGCTCTGGCTACACCTTC
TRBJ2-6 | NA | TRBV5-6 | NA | CASSLEARRLGANVLTF | TGTGCCAGCAGCTTGGAGGCCAGGCGGCTTGGGGCCAACGTCCTGACTTTC
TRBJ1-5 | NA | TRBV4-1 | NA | CASSQVVYQPQHF | TGCGCCAGCAGCCAAGTCGTGTACCAGCCCCAGCATTTT
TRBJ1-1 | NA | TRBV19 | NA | CASTLAGRAYTEAFF | TGTGCCAGTACCCTCGCGGGCCGGGCCTACACTGAAGCTTTCTTT
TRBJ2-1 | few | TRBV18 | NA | CASSFPGLYDNEQFF | TGTGCCAGCTCTTTTCCGGGACTGTACGACAATGAGCAGTTCTTC
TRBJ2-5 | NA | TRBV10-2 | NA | CASSDPTGTETQYF | TGCGCCAGCAGTGACCCGACAGGAACGGAGACCCAGTACTTC
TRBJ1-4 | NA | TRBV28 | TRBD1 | CASSLVPGQGLKLFF | TGTGCCAGCAGTTTAGTCCCGGGACAGGGGTTGAAACTGTTTTTT
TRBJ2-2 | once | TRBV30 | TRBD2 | CAWSASGGLVTGELFF | TGTGCCTGGAGTGCGAGCGGGGGTCTTGTGACCGGGGAGCTGTTTTTT
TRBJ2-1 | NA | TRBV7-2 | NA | CASSQLGSKYNEQFF | TGTGCCAGCAGCCAGCTCGGCAGTAAGTACAATGAGCAGTTCTTC
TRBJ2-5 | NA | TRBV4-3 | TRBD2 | CASSLKRGATQETQYF | TGCGCCAGCAGCCTAAAGCGGGGGGCAACTCAAGAGACCCAGTACTTC
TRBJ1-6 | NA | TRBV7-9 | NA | CASSGRSSYNSPLHF | TGTGCCAGCAGCGGGCGTAGCTCCTATAATTCACCCCTCCACTTT
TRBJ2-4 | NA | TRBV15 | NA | CATSRDGPPGYF | TGTGCCACCAGCAGAGATGGGCCCCCCGGGTACTTC
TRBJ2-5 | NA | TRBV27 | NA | CASSSEYQETQYF | TGTGCCAGCAGTTCAGAGTACCAAGAGACCCAGTACTTC
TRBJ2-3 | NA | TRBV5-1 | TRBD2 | CASSSGLVGTDTQYF | TGCGCCAGCAGCTCCGGACTAGTCGGCACAGATACGCAGTATTTT
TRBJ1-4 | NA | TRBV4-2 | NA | CASSQDPGHHTVGNEKLFF | TGTGCCAGCAGCCAAGATCCGGGACACCACACAGTCGGAAATGAAAAACTGTTTTTT
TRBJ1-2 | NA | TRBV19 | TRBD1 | CASSSPRDRVYGYTF | TGTGCCAGTAGTAGCCCCCGGGACAGGGTCTATGGCTACACCTTC
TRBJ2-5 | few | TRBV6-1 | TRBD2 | CASSPTSGEETQYF | TGTGCCAGCAGCCCGACTAGCGGAGAAGAGACCCAGTACTTC
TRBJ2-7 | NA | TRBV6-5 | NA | CASSYSGDSSYEQYF | TGTGCCAGCAGTTACTCCGGGGATAGCTCCTACGAGCAGTACTTC
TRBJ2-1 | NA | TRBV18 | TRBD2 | CASVRGRGNEQFF | TGTGCCAGCGTCCGGGGGAGGGGCAATGAGCAGTTCTTC
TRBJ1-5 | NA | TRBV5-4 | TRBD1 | CASSFGGGGRGNQPQHF | TGTGCCAGCAGCTTCGGGGGAGGGGGCCGGGGCAATCAGCCCCAGCATTTT
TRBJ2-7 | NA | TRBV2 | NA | CASSEAGRGFYEQYF | TGTGCCAGCAGTGAAGCGGGGCGGGGCTTCTACGAGCAGTACTTC
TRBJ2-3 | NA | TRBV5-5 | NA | CASSLRLGDYTDTQYF | TGTGCCAGCAGCTTGAGGCTAGGGGATTACACAGATACGCAGTATTTT
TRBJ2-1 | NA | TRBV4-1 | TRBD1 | CASSSAGGDYNEQFF | TGCGCCAGCAGCAGTGCAGGGGGAGATTACAATGAGCAGTTCTTC
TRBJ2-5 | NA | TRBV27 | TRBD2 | CASSLKGAGLGDQYF | TGTGCCAGCAGTTTAAAGGGAGCGGGGTTAGGGGACCAGTACTTC
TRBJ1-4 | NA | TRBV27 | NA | CASSRGEKLFF | TGTGCCAGCAGTCGAGGTGAAAAACTGTTTTTT
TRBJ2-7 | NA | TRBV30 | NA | CAWSVVNGRYEQYF | TGTGCCTGGAGTGTGGTGAACGGCAGATACGAGCAGTACTTC
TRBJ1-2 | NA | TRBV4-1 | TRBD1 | CASSQAGTAPYGYTF | TGCGCCAGCAGCCAAGCGGGGACAGCGCCCTATGGCTACACCTTC
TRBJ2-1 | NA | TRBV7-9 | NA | CASSLGHRGGGNEQFF | TGTGCCAGCAGCTTAGGGCACAGGGGAGGAGGCAATGAGCAGTTCTTC
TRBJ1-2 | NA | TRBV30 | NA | CAWSRQSGGYTF | TGTGCCTGGAGCCGACAGTCCGGGGGCTACACCTTC
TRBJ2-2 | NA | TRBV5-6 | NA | CASSLGDTGELFF | TGTGCCAGCAGCTTGGGAGACACCGGGGAGCTGTTTTTT